Each of the 17 T cell receptor beta chains below was sequenced from the same sample in a study of OX40 agonist ivuxolimab in advanced cancers. Using immunoSEQ multiplex PCR, the repertoire was profiled, and TCRdb retains in-frame clones only, with some absent. The sample carries around 70,000 clones, around four fifths recorded once. The sample consisted of CD4+ or CD8+ T cells sorted from blood, taken in a trial of the OX40 agonist ivuxolimab. The receptors come from an adult with an advanced solid tumor such as melanoma, head and neck, liver or kidney cancer.

The V gene is TRBV11-2, the J gene TRBJ2-7, with no clear D. Trimming took off 3 bases at V and 3 bases at J, with 9 bases between the two ends. This CDR3 region has 13 residues. Germline V gene sequence: CDR1 SGHAT, CDR2 FQNNGV. CDR3 DNA sequence: TGTGCCAGCAGCTTTAACACAGACTACGAGCAGTACTTC. Protein: CASSFNTDYEQYF. Full variable domain (missing parts from reference TRBV11-2 and TRBJ2-7): EAGVAQSPRYKIIEKRQSVAFWCNPISGHATLYWYQQILGQGPKLLIQFQNNGVVDDSQLPKDRFSAERLKGVDSTLKIQPAKLEDSAVYLCASSFNTDYEQYFGPGTRLTVT.

This chain connects TRBV30 to TRBJ1-2, with 7 bases lining up with TRBD1. Trimming took 7 bases from V and 5 from J; bases not matched to a gene: 10. Germline-derived CDR1 and CDR2 are GTSNPN and SVGIG (reference sequence). The CDR3 totals 13 residues. This CDR3 is CAYYEGAGYGYTF. The CDR3 DNA reads TGTGCCTACTATGAGGGGGCAGGGTATGGCTACACCTTC. The complete variable domain, with remaining parts taken from reference TRBV30 and TRBJ1-2, reads SQTIHQWPATLVQPVGSPLSLECTVEGTSNPNLYWYRQAAGRGLQLLFYSVGIGQISSEVPQNLSASRPQDRQFILSSKKLLLSDSGFYLCAYYEGAGYGYTFGSGTRLTVV.

The genes are TRBV7-8 and TRBJ1-2; D uncertain. The V end was cut by 5 bases, the J end by 0 bases, with 13 bases between. The CDR3 length is 15 residues. The germline CDR1 and CDR2 sequences are SGHVS and FQNEAQ. The CDR3: CASSPSRASNYGYTF. The CDR3 bases are TGTGCCAGCAGCCCGAGCCGGGCCTCTAACTATGGCTACACCTTC. The full variable domain, with the rest looked up from reference TRBV7-8 and TRBJ1-2, is GAGVSQSPRYKVAKRGQDVALRCDPISGHVSLFWYQQALGQGPEFLTYFQNEAQLDKSGLPSDRFFAERPEGSVSTLKIQRTQQEDSAVYLCASSPSRASNYGYTFGSGTRLTVV.

This chain links TRBV18 with TRBJ1-4; tentative D call: TRBD1 (6 bases). The CDR3 loop spans 14 amino acids. Germline V lookup: CDR1 KGHSH, CDR2 LQKENI. The germline V and J ends were trimmed by 8 bases and 7 bases, with 17 bases remaining between them. The CDR3 nucleotides read TGTGCCAGCGCCCGGGACATAAAGTCTGAAAAACTGTTTTTT. Translated, it gives CASARDIKSEKLFF.

The genes are TRBV7-2 and TRBJ2-2; 9 nucleotides match TRBD2. The J segment lost 6 bases and the V segment lost 8 bases, leaving 13 bases of the junction unmatched. The CDR3 runs 16 residues. Germline V lookup: CDR1 SGHTA, CDR2 FQGNSA. The CDR3 loop is CASRLVAGGPAGELFF. As DNA, the CDR3 is TGTGCCAGCCGCCTCGTGGCGGGAGGGCCGGCCGGGGAGCTGTTTTTT.

The chain uses TRBV7-2 and TRBJ2-2; 7 nucleotides agree with TRBD1. V lost 5 bases and J lost 4; bases outside the gene matches: 10. The CDR3 loop spans 16 amino acids. The germline V gene has CDR1 SGHTA and CDR2 FQGNSA. The CDR3 region is CASSPQQGSSTGELFF. CDR3 DNA sequence: TGTGCCAGCAGCCCGCAACAGGGGAGTAGCACCGGGGAGCTGTTTTTT.

The rearrangement uses TRBV5-6 and TRBJ2-5; 11 nucleotides line up with TRBD1. The CDR3 length is 17 residues. Germline CDR1 is SGHDT and CDR2 is YYEEEE. V trimming: 4 bases; J trimming: 7 bases; junction bases outside the gene matches: 15. CDR3 DNA sequence: TGTGCCAGCAGCCAGCGGGGACAGGGGGAAATAAAGGGGACCCAGTACTTC. Translating it yields CASSQRGQGEIKGTQYF. The variable domain in full, completed from reference TRBV5-6 and TRBJ2-5, reads DAGVTQSPTHLIKTRGQQVTLRCSPKSGHDTVSWYQQALGQGPQFIFQYYEEEERQRGNFPDRFSGHQFPNYSSELNVNALLLGDSALYLCASSQRGQGEIKGTQYFGPGTRLLVL.

By proportion, this clone is medium-sized. The chain carries TRBV19 and TRBJ2-7; D uncertain. This CDR3 has 13 residues. CDR1 is LNHDA and CDR2 is SQIVND in the germline V gene (reference sequence). V shed 4 bases and J shed 5 bases, with 12 bases lying between them. CDR3 loop: CASSTVRGDEQYF. The DNA for the CDR3 is TGTGCCAGTAGTACGGTTCGTGGAGACGAGCAGTACTTC.

This clone was observed a single time. V is TRBV19 and J is TRBJ2-1; TRBD1 might be the D (5 bases). Deletions cut 5 bases from V and 7 bases from J, with 15 bases between. The germline CDR1 and CDR2 sequences are LNHDA and SQIVND (reference sequence). This CDR3 has 14 amino acids. CDR3 loop: CASSELSGMNEQFF. The CDR3 nucleotides are TGTGCCAGTAGTGAGCTCTCAGGGATGAATGAGCAGTTCTTC. Filled out from reference TRBV19 and TRBJ2-1, the complete variable domain reads DGGITQSPKYLFRKEGQNVTLSCEQNLNHDAMYWYRQDPGQGLRLIYYSQIVNDFQKGDIAEGYSVSREKKESFPLTVTSAQKNPTAFYLCASSELSGMNEQFFGPGTRLTVL.

The sample holds a few counts of this clone. The rearrangement links TRBV11-2 to TRBJ2-7, with 9 bases that match TRBD2. Looked up from germline, CDR1 is SGHAT and CDR2 is FQNNGV. Unmatched junction bases numbered 15, after V lost 5 bases and J lost 4 bases. The CDR3 totals 17 residues. The CDR3 DNA sequence: TGTGCCAGCAGCGCCAACCCCGATCTAGCGGGAAGTTACGAGCAGTACTTC. Protein: CASSANPDLAGSYEQYF.

This clone was seen more than once but under ten times. The chain combines TRBV7-3 with TRBJ2-6, with D perhaps matching TRBD1 (6 bases). CDR1 SGHTA and CDR2 FQGTGA come from the germline V gene. The CDR3 extends over 19 amino acids. With 1 base removed from V and 0 bases from J, the gap between germline ends came to 16 bases. The CDR3 sequence: CASSLIGGEILSGANVLTF. The CDR3 DNA follows: TGTGCCAGCAGCTTAATAGGGGGAGAAATCCTCTCTGGGGCCAACGTCCTGACTTTC.

V is TRBV28 and J is TRBJ2-1; 12 bases are a match to TRBD2. Per the germline V gene, CDR1 is MDHEN and CDR2 is SYDVKM. CDR3 length: 14 amino acids. Germline trimming cut 7 bases from V and 8 bases from J; bases unmatched to any gene: 6. In DNA, the CDR3 is TGTGCCAGCACCGAGACTAGCGGGAGTGATGAGCAGTTCTTC. Protein: CASTETSGSDEQFF.

The chain links TRBV5-1 to TRBJ2-1; D is possibly TRBD2 (5 bases). The CDR3 contains 14 residues. Looked up from germline, CDR1 is SGHRS and CDR2 is YFSETQ. V dropped 0 bases and J dropped 5 bases, with 9 bases sitting between them. In DNA, the CDR3 is TGCGCCAGCAGCTTGGCTGGGCGGGACAATGAGCAGTTCTTC. Protein: CASSLAGRDNEQFF.

The V gene is TRBV5-4, the J gene TRBJ2-3; no definite D call. V gave up 4 bases and J gave up 0 bases, with 12 bases separating them. The germline V gene has CDR1 SGHNT and CDR2 YYREEE (reference sequence). The CDR3 length is 15 residues. CDR3 loop: CASSPMMTSTDTQYF. DNA of the CDR3: TGTGCCAGCAGCCCGATGATGACTAGCACAGATACGCAGTATTTT.

The chain uses TRBV7-2 and TRBJ2-3; 10 bases match TRBD2. CDR3 size: 16 residues. Germline V gives CDR1 SGHTA, CDR2 FQGNSA. V shed 3 bases and J 8 bases; nucleotides not matched to a gene: 11. In DNA form, the CDR3 reads TGTGCCAGCAGCTTGCCAACCGGGACTAGCGTGGGTACGCAGTATTTT. It yields the protein CASSLPTGTSVGTQYF.

The V and J genes are TRBV4-2 and TRBJ2-7; tentative D call: TRBD2 (5 bases). CDR1 is LGHNA, CDR2 YNFKEQ, per germline. The germline V and J ends were trimmed by 3 bases and 1 base, with 16 bases remaining between them. This CDR3 is 16 amino acids long. This chain's CDR3 is CASSQSGRKGSYEQYF. CDR3 bases: TGTGCCAGCAGCCAGTCTGGGAGAAAGGGTTCCTACGAGCAGTACTTC.

The V call is TRBV5-1, the J call TRBJ2-1, with TRBD2 identical over 14 bases. CDR3 length equals 16 residues. The ends lost 4 bases at V and 6 bases at J; junction bases unmatched: 6. Germline CDR1 SGHRS, CDR2 YFSETQ. CDR3 region: CASSITGTSGSNEQFF. DNA of the CDR3: TGCGCCAGCAGCATCACCGGGACTAGCGGGAGCAATGAGCAGTTCTTC.